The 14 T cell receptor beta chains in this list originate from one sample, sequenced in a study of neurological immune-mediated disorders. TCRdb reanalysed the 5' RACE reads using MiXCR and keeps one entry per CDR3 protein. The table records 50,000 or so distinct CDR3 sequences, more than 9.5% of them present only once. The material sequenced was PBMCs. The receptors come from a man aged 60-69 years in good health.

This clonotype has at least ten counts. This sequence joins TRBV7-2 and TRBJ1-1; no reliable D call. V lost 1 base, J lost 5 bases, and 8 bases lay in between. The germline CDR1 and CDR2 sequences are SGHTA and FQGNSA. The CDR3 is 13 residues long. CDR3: CASSLERRTEAFF. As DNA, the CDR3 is TGTGCCAGCAGCTTAGAACGGAGGACTGAAGCTTTCTTT.

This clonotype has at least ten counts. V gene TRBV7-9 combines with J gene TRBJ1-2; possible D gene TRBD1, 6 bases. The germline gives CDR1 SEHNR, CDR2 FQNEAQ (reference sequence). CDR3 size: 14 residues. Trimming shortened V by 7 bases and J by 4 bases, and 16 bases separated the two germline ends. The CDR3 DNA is TGTGCCAGCACCCAGACAGGCCTCTCCTATGGCTACACCTTC. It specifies CASTQTGLSYGYTF.

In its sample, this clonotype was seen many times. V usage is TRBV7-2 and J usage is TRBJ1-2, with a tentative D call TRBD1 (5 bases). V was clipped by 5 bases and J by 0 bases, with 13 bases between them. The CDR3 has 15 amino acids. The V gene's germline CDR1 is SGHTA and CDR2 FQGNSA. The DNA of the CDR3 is TGTGCCAGCAGCCCACGGAGGGACGCTAACTATGGCTACACCTTC. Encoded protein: CASSPRRDANYGYTF.

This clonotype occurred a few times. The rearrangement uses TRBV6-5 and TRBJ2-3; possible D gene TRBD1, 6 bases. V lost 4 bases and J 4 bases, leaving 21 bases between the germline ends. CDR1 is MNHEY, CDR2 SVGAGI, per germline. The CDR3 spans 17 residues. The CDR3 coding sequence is TGTGCCAGCAGTTCCCCCTCAACAGGGCTCAGGGCAGATACGCAGTATTTT. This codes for CASSSPSTGLRADTQYF.

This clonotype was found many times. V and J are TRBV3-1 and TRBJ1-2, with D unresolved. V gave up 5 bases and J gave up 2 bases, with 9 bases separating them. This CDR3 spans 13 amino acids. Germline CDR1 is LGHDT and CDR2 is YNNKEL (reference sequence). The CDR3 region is CASSLQLNYGYTF. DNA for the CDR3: TGTGCCAGCAGCTTACAGCTAAACTATGGCTACACCTTC.

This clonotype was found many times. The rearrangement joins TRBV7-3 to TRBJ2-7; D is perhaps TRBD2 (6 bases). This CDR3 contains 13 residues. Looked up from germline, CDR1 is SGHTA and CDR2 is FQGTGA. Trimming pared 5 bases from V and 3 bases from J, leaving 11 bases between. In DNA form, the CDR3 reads TGTGCCAGCAGCGCGGGACTTTTCTACGAGCAGTACTTC. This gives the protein CASSAGLFYEQYF.

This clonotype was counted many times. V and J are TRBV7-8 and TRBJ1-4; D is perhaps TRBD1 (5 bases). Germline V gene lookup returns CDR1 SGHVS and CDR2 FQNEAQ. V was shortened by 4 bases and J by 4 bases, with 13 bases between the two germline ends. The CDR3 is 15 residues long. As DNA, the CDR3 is TGTGCCAGCAGCTACGAGGGGCTCGGTAATGAAAAACTGTTTTTT. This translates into CASSYEGLGNEKLFF.

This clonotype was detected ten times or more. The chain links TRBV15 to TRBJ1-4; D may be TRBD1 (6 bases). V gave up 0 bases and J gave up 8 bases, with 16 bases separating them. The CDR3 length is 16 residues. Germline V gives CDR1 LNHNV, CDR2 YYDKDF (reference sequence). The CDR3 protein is CATSRDYRGAGEKLFF. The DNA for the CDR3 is TGTGCCACCAGCAGAGATTATAGGGGGGCCGGAGAAAAACTGTTTTTT.

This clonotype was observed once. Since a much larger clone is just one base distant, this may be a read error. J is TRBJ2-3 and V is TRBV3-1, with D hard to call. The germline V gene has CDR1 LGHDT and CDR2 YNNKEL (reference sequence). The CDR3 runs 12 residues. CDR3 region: CASSQDIRTLYF. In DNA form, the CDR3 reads TGTGCCAGCAGCCAAGATATCCGTACGCTGTATTTT.

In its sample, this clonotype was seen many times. The CDR3 DNA is TGTGCCAGCAGTTACGTGGGGGGCTCCTACAATGAGCAGTTCTTC. It codes for CASSYVGGSYNEQFF. The chain links TRBV6-5 to TRBJ2-1, with D possibly TRBD2 on 6 matching bases. Germline V gene lookup returns CDR1 MNHEY and CDR2 SVGAGI. V was clipped by 2 bases and J by 0 bases, with 8 bases between them. This CDR3 comprises 15 residues.

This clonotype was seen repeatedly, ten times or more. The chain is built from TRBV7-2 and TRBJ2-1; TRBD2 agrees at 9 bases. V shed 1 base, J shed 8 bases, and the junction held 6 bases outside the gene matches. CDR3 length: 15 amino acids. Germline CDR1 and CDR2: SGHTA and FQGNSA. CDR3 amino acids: CASSLDGTSRDEQFF. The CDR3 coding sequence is TGTGCCAGCAGCTTAGACGGGACTAGCCGCGATGAGCAGTTCTTC.

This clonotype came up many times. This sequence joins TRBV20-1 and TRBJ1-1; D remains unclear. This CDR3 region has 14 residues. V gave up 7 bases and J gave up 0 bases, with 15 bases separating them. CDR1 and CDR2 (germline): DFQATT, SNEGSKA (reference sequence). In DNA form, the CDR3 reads TGCAGTGTTAGGTCACCGAGGGTGAACACTGAAGCTTTCTTT. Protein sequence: CSVRSPRVNTEAFF.

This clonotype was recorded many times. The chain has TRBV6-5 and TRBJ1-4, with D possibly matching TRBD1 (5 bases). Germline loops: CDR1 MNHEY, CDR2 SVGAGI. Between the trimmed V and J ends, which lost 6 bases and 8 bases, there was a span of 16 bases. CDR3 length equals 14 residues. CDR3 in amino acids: CASSYRQGREKLFF. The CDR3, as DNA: TGTGCCAGCAGCTACCGGCAGGGAAGGGAAAAACTGTTTTTT.

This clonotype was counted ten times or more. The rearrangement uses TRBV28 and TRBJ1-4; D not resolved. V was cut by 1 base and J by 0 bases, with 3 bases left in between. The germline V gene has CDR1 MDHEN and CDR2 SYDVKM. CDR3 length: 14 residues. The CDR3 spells CASSLFSTNEKLFF. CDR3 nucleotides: TGTGCCAGCAGTTTATTTTCAACTAATGAAAAACTGTTTTTT.